Listed below are T cell receptor beta chains from one sample, sequenced in a study of regulatory T cells in long-lasting Graves disease. TCRdb ran MiXCR on the multiplex PCR reads and lists one entry per CDR3 protein. The sample yields hundreds of thousands of distinct CDR3 sequences, less than 20% seen once. This same sample was also taken into another study, of T cells in Graves' hyperthyroidism and ophthalmopathy.

This sample comprised peripheral blood mononuclear cells (PBMCs), obtained at new diagnosis, from a patient treated with antithyroid drugs. Receptor source: a woman aged 25 to 39 with Graves disease. Both conserved end residues are part of each CDR3. Each record gives: V gene, J gene, CDR3 protein.

V: TRBV9
J: TRBJ1-3
CDR3: CASSSRQPGNTIYF

V: TRBV28
J: TRBJ2-1
CDR3: CASSLTKGQQFF

V: TRBV9
J: TRBJ2-7
CDR3: CASSARQGLHEQYF

V: TRBV4-1
J: TRBJ1-2
CDR3: CASSHPGQGSKDGYTF

V: TRBV27
J: TRBJ1-6
CDR3: CASSLNLSGSPLHF

V: TRBV12-3/TRBV12-4
J: TRBJ2-3
CDR3: CASRIAGVGNTDTQYF

V: TRBV29-1
J: TRBJ2-1
CDR3: CSVRRDRGLDEQFF

V: TRBV11-2
J: TRBJ2-3
CDR3: CANGLGPTDTQYF

V: TRBV28
J: TRBJ2-5
CDR3: CASKSGGGETQYF

V: TRBV27
J: TRBJ2-5
CDR3: CASSANGQAKETQYF

V: TRBV27
J: TRBJ2-7
CDR3: CASSPQTSYEQYF

V: TRBV7-2
J: TRBJ1-2
CDR3: CASSPPPATYGYTF

V: TRBV28
J: TRBJ1-5
CDR3: CASRGRGSNQPQHF

V: TRBV12-3/TRBV12-4
J: TRBJ2-5
CDR3: CASRKTSEETQYF

V: TRBV28
J: TRBJ2-1
CDR3: CASDDYNEQFF

V: TRBV3-1
J: TRBJ2-1
CDR3: CASSRSTDEQFF

V: TRBV15
J: TRBJ1-4
CDR3: CATSRLNEKLFF

V: TRBV7-2
J: TRBJ2-5
CDR3: CASSSRSGQLQETQYF

V: TRBV20-1
J: TRBJ1-6
CDR3: CSARVGGNSPLHF

V: TRBV24-1
J: TRBJ1-5
CDR3: CATSDPSGRTDQPQHF

V: TRBV2
J: TRBJ1-5
CDR3: CASSRGQPQHF

V: TRBV5-4
J: TRBJ1-6
CDR3: CASRKQDEPLHF

V: TRBV2
J: TRBJ1-5
CDR3: CASSEGHKQQPQHF

V: TRBV5-5
J: TRBJ1-4
CDR3: CASSLGGRTTNEKLFF

V: TRBV28
J: TRBJ1-4
CDR3: CASSQHPTGVEKLFF

V: TRBV9
J: TRBJ2-2
CDR3: CASSSDLLAGELFF

V: TRBV5-1
J: TRBJ2-3
CDR3: CASSPQTSGSTDTQYF

V: TRBV12-3/TRBV12-4
J: TRBJ2-1
CDR3: CASSLGLAAGNEQFF

V: TRBV7-6
J: TRBJ2-2
CDR3: CASSASGPNTGELFF

V: TRBV14
J: TRBJ1-1
CDR3: CASRDPGPEAFF

V: TRBV28
J: TRBJ2-7
CDR3: CASSLAVYEQYF

V: TRBV5-5
J: TRBJ1-5
CDR3: CASSFQSNQPQHF

V: TRBV2
J: TRBJ1-3
CDR3: CASSGISSSGNTIYF

V: TRBV28
J: TRBJ2-3
CDR3: CASSLPTSGGTDTQYF

V: TRBV27
J: TRBJ2-3
CDR3: CASSLGTLGADTQYF

V: TRBV30
J: TRBJ1-1
CDR3: CAWRYSGTEAFF

V: TRBV7-2
J: TRBJ1-1
CDR3: CASSPGGRVSAFF

V: TRBV7-3
J: TRBJ1-2
CDR3: CASSPARGPYGYTF

V: TRBV3-1
J: TRBJ2-3
CDR3: CASSQMLVDRGTDTQYF